The 7 T cell receptor beta chains in this list originate from one sample, sequenced in a study of blood T cell repertoires in COVID-19. TCRdb's copy holds only in-frame clones and misses some; the assay was immunoSEQ multiplex PCR. The repertoire holds over 200,000 clones, with roughly 90% as singletons. The specimen sequenced was peripheral blood. All receptors come from a man in his forties with active or convalescent COVID-19.

The chain is built from TRBV13 and TRBJ2-2; a possible D gene is TRBD1 (6 bases). Germline V gene lookup returns CDR1 PRHDT and CDR2 FYEKMQ (reference sequence). V was cut by 5 bases and J by 2 bases, with 24 bases left in between. The length of the CDR3 is 19 residues. For the CDR3, the DNA is TGTGCCAGCAGCCAAGACCCAGTGGGGGCCGGCATTAACACCGGGGAGCTGTTTTTT. Protein product: CASSQDPVGAGINTGELFF.

The chain couples TRBV5-5 to TRBJ1-2; 7 bases fit TRBD1. The CDR3 spans 15 residues. Germline values: CDR1 SGHKS, CDR2 YYEKEE (reference sequence). J lost 3 bases, V lost 4 bases, and 9 bases had no gene match. The CDR3 is CASSLIGGLDYGYTF. CDR3 nucleotide sequence: TGTGCCAGCAGCCTAATAGGGGGCCTCGACTATGGCTACACCTTC. Supplemented by reference TRBV5-5 and TRBJ1-2, the full variable domain reads DAGVTQSPTHLIKTRGQQVTLRCSPISGHKSVSWYQQVLGQGPQFIFQYYEKEERGRGNFPDRFSARQFPNYSSELNVNALLLGDSALYLCASSLIGGLDYGYTFGSGTRLTVV.

The rearrangement joins TRBV2 to TRBJ1-4; no definite D call. CDR1 is SNHLY, CDR2 FYNNEI, per germline. Trimming shortened V by 3 bases and J by 8 bases, and 10 bases separated the two germline ends. CDR3 length: 13 amino acids. The CDR3 loop is CASSDYAEEKLFF. The CDR3 DNA is TGTGCCAGCAGTGACTATGCTGAAGAAAAACTGTTTTTT.

The V call is TRBV4-1, the J call TRBJ2-2; D not certain. This CDR3 has 14 residues. The V gene's germline CDR1 is MGHRA and CDR2 YSYEKL. The germline V and J ends were trimmed by 0 bases and 7 bases, with 9 bases remaining between them. The CDR3 sequence: CASSQDGLSGELFF. As DNA, the CDR3 is TGCGCCAGCAGCCAAGACGGGTTGAGCGGGGAGCTGTTTTTT.

This clone was detected a few times. This rearrangement joins TRBV11-2 to TRBJ1-3; a possible D gene is TRBD1 (5 bases). The CDR3 length is 15 residues. Germline assignment: CDR1 SGHAT and CDR2 FQNNGV. Trimming removed 5 bases from V and 9 bases from J, with 20 bases in between. CDR3 sequence: CASSQFRARGGTIYF. In nucleotides, the CDR3 is TGTGCCAGCAGCCAATTCAGGGCCCGCGGCGGCACCATATATTTT. Using reference TRBV11-2 and TRBJ1-3 for the parts outside the CDR3, the full variable domain is EAGVAQSPRYKIIEKRQSVAFWCNPISGHATLYWYQQILGQGPKLLIQFQNNGVVDDSQLPKDRFSAERLKGVDSTLKIQPAKLEDSAVYLCASSQFRARGGTIYFGEGSWLTVV.

This sequence joins TRBV19 and TRBJ2-1; 7 bases are a match to TRBD2. Germline-derived CDR1 and CDR2 are LNHDA and SQIVND (reference sequence). The trim removed 5 bases at V and 4 bases at J, leaving 5 bases unmatched. The CDR3 covers 14 residues. The CDR3 nucleotides are TGTGCCAGTAGTCTGGGCGGGGGTTACAATGAGCAGTTCTTC. This codes for CASSLGGGYNEQFF.

V usage is TRBV6-5 and J usage is TRBJ2-3, with D uncertain. With 0 bases removed from V and 0 bases from J, the gap between germline ends came to 4 bases. The CDR3 contains 14 residues. Germline V gene lookup returns CDR1 MNHEY and CDR2 SVGAGI. The CDR3 DNA reads TGTGCCAGCAGTTACTCCTCGAGCACAGATACGCAGTATTTT. It specifies CASSYSSSTDTQYF.